These T cell receptor beta chains were read from a single sample in a study of blood T cell repertoires in COVID-19. Here immunoSEQ multiplex PCR was the method, and the copy in TCRdb shows in-frame clones only, minus some. Of fewer than 70,000 clones listed, 75% to 90% are singletons. Sequenced sample: peripheral blood. The receptors shown here come from a man aged 45 to 65 with active COVID-19. Each CDR3 is given with its conserved first and last residue. D genes are given only for firm matches. Clone size appears in some rows only: once, few, many, or a class for an expanded clone.

D,size,V,J,DNA,CDR3
TRBD2,NA,TRBV19,TRBJ2-1,TGTGCCAGCTCCTTAGCGGGGGGGCCAAAAGAGCAGTTCTTC,CASSLAGGPKEQFF
NA,once,TRBV7-9,TRBJ1-4,TGTGCCAGCAGCTTACTGGCGGATGAAAAACTGTTTTTT,CASSLLADEKLFF
TRBD1,NA,TRBV2,TRBJ1-5,TGTGCCAGCAGTATTACCGGGACAGGGAGTAATCAGCCCCAGCATTTT,CASSITGTGSNQPQHF
TRBD1,NA,TRBV5-6,TRBJ1-1,TGTGCCAGCAGCCCCGTTGGAGGGACAGGGGATGCGGCCACTGAAGCTTTCTTT,CASSPVGGTGDAATEAFF
TRBD2,NA,TRBV5-1,TRBJ2-7,TGCGCCAGCAGCACTCATGGGGGGGACTCCTACGAGCAGTACTTC,CASSTHGGDSYEQYF
NA,NA,TRBV4-1,TRBJ2-4,TGCGCCAGCAGCCTTAAACCACCGGGACTGGCTCAAAACATTCAGTACTTC,CASSLKPPGLAQNIQYF
NA,NA,TRBV5-8,TRBJ1-3,TGTGCCAGCGGCCGTTCCGGGTCTGGAAACACCATATATTTT,CASGRSGSGNTIYF
NA,NA,TRBV5-6,TRBJ2-7,TGTGCCAGCAGCTTGTTAGACAGGAAATCCTACGAGCAGTACTTC,CASSLLDRKSYEQYF
NA,once,TRBV18,TRBJ2-2,TGTGCCAGCTCACCACCTTTGGCAGCGAACACCGGGGAGCTGTTTTTT,CASSPPLAANTGELFF
NA,NA,TRBV19,TRBJ1-2,TGTGCCAGTACCTCATCGGGAGGTGGCTACACCTTC,CASTSSGGGYTF
NA,NA,TRBV5-1,TRBJ1-2,TGCGCCAGCAGCTTGCAGGGATCTACTGGCTACACCTTC,CASSLQGSTGYTF
TRBD1,NA,TRBV7-2,TRBJ2-7,TGTGCCAGCAGCTTAGATGGGACAGGGAATGGGTACGAGCAGTACTTC,CASSLDGTGNGYEQYF
NA,NA,TRBV3-1/TRBV3-2,TRBJ2-7,TGTGCCAGCAGCACAGGACGTGGTGAGCAGTACTTC,CASSTGRGEQYF
NA,NA,TRBV7-9,TRBJ1-6,TGTGCCAGCAGCTTAGAACAGTCTAATACACCCCTCCACTTT,CASSLEQSNTPLHF
NA,NA,TRBV11-3,TRBJ2-7,TGTGCCAGCAGCCCCCAAGACAGCTACGAGCAGTACTTC,CASSPQDSYEQYF
NA,NA,TRBV29-1,TRBJ1-3,TGCAGCCCGGCAGGGAGGAACACCATATATTTT,CSPAGRNTIYF
TRBD1,few,TRBV11-2,TRBJ2-7,TGTGCCAGCAGGTTTCAGGGGGTAGGAGAGCAGTACTTC,CASRFQGVGEQYF
NA,NA,TRBV2,TRBJ1-1,TGTGCCAGCACCCAAACTGGACACTCGAACACTGAAGCTTTCTTT,CASTQTGHSNTEAFF
TRBD1,NA,TRBV18,TRBJ1-2,TGTGCCAGCTCACCATTCACTGGACAGGGGGACTATGGCTACACCTTC,CASSPFTGQGDYGYTF
TRBD1,NA,TRBV7-9,TRBJ2-7,TGTGCCAGCAGCCTCCGCTCGGGATGGGACAGGGGAACAAGCGAGCAGTACTTC,CASSLRSGWDRGTSEQYF
NA,NA,TRBV21-1,TRBJ2-7,TGTGCCAGCAGCCGCACAGGGATGAGCTCCTACGAGCAGTACTTC,CASSRTGMSSYEQYF
NA,once,TRBV4-3,TRBJ1-2,TGCGCCAGCAGCTCTCGGAAAAGGGACAATGGCTACACCTTC,CASSSRKRDNGYTF
TRBD1,NA,TRBV9,TRBJ2-5,TGTGCCAGCAGCGACCCGGGACAGGGGGGGCAAGAGACCCAGTACTTC,CASSDPGQGGQETQYF
NA,NA,TRBV6-2/TRBV6-3,TRBJ1-1,TGTGCCAGCAGTACCAGACAGAACACTGAAGCTTTCTTT,CASSTRQNTEAFF
TRBD1,NA,TRBV5-5,TRBJ1-4,TGTGCCAGCAGCTATCCACAGGGGGTCGAAAAACTGTTTTTT,CASSYPQGVEKLFF
TRBD1,NA,TRBV15,TRBJ2-7,TGTGCCACCAGCAGCGGGGACAGGGGAACCTACGAGCAGTACTTC,CATSSGDRGTYEQYF
NA,NA,TRBV5-1,TRBJ2-7,TGCGCCAGCAGCTTGGGAGGGCACGAGCAGTACTTC,CASSLGGHEQYF
NA,NA,TRBV7-8,TRBJ1-3,TGTGCCAGCAGCTTAGGGCAGGTTTTCTCTGGAAACACCATATATTTT,CASSLGQVFSGNTIYF
TRBD2,NA,TRBV4-1,TRBJ2-7,TGCGCCAGCAGCCACGGGGTTCCGACGGGGGGGTACGAGCAGTACTTC,CASSHGVPTGGYEQYF
NA,NA,TRBV18,TRBJ2-5,TGTGCCAGCTCACCTATCCAGGGTGGCCGCGAGACCCAGTACTTC,CASSPIQGGRETQYF
TRBD2,NA,TRBV6-5,TRBJ2-5,TGTGCCAGCAGTTACCAACTAGCGGTGCAAGAGACCCAGTACTTC,CASSYQLAVQETQYF
NA,NA,TRBV5-1,TRBJ1-6,TGCGCCAGCAGCTTGGCAGGGGCGCGATATAATTCACCCCTCCACTTT,CASSLAGARYNSPLHF
TRBD2,NA,TRBV5-6,TRBJ2-3,TGTGCCAGCAGCTTGGGGACTAGCGGGGGAGATACGCAGTATTTT,CASSLGTSGGDTQYF
TRBD1,NA,TRBV11-2,TRBJ1-2,TGTGCCAGCAGCTCGATGGACAGGGCTTCCTATGGCTACACCTTC,CASSSMDRASYGYTF
NA,NA,TRBV7-2,TRBJ1-1,TGTGCCCTCAACCCAAGGGGACTTAACACTGAAGCTTTCTTT,CALNPRGLNTEAFF
NA,few,TRBV19,TRBJ1-3,TGTGCCAGTAGTATAGTGGGTCCGGGACTTCGCAACACCATATATTTT,CASSIVGPGLRNTIYF
NA,NA,TRBV5-1,TRBJ2-7,TGCGCCAGCAGCTTGTCTCCTCCCGGGAGCGCCCGAGGGACCTACGAGCAGTACTTC,CASSLSPPGSARGTYEQYF
TRBD1,NA,TRBV10-2,TRBJ2-7,TGCGCCAGCAGTGGGGGGACAGGAGGAACCTACGAGCAGTACTTC,CASSGGTGGTYEQYF
NA,NA,TRBV19,TRBJ2-7,TGTGCCAGTAGTATAGTCGGGGGAATCGTGGGGGAGCAGTACTTC,CASSIVGGIVGEQYF
TRBD1,NA,TRBV2,TRBJ1-6,TGTGCCAGCAGTGCGACAGGGAATTATTCACCCCTCCACTTT,CASSATGNYSPLHF
NA,NA,TRBV18,TRBJ1-1,TGTGCCAGCTCACCAGCGACCAGGAGCCAGGGGACTGAAGCTTTCTTT,CASSPATRSQGTEAFF
NA,NA,TRBV4-2,TRBJ2-3,TGTGCCAGCAGCCAAGAAATAGCGAGTAAATCAGATACGCAGTATTTT,CASSQEIASKSDTQYF
NA,NA,TRBV12-1,TRBJ2-7,TGTGCCAGCAGCTTAAGGGGCTACTTCTCCTACGAGCAGTACTTC,CASSLRGYFSYEQYF
TRBD1,NA,TRBV5-1,TRBJ2-5,TGCGCCAGCAGTCGTACAGGGGGCGCGGGGGAGACCCAGTACTTC,CASSRTGGAGETQYF
NA,NA,TRBV7-9,TRBJ1-2,TGTGCCAGCAGCTTAGAGGCCGAGGCCTATGGCTACACCTTC,CASSLEAEAYGYTF
NA,NA,TRBV6-1,TRBJ2-1,TGTGCCAGCAGTGAAAATCCCGGAGGTAGGCCTTACAATGAGCAGTTCTTC,CASSENPGGRPYNEQFF
NA,NA,TRBV5-1,TRBJ1-1,TGCGCCAGCAGCTTGATAAACCGGGACTCTGAAGCTTTCTTT,CASSLINRDSEAFF
NA,NA,TRBV29-1,TRBJ2-5,TGCAGCGTTGAAGATAATCACAGTGAGGAGACCCAGTACTTC,CSVEDNHSEETQYF
NA,NA,TRBV5-1,TRBJ2-1,TGCGCCAGCAGCTCCAGCGACTACAATGAGCAGTTCTTC,CASSSSDYNEQFF
TRBD2,NA,TRBV6-5,TRBJ2-1,TGTGCCAGCAGCTACCCCGGGACTATAAATGAGCAGTTCTTC,CASSYPGTINEQFF